This T cell receptor (beta chain) was observed in a study of regulatory T cells in long-lasting Graves disease. The CDR3 sequence is 15 residues long. From germline, CDR1 is SNHLY and CDR2 FYNNEI. V lost 0 bases, J lost 14 bases, and 17 bases lay in between. At least ten counts were recorded for this clonotype. Its antigen is still unknown. Study-wide results and limits: Sharing of public clonotypes was greater in persistent patients (about 3,000) than in new patients (roughly 970). Not thyroid tissue but only peripheral blood was studied. Persistent Graves' patients showed less TCR diversity than newly diagnosed ones. TRBV28, TRBJ1-2 and TRBJ2-5 were favored in persistent disease.

Regarding time point: persistent/refractory GD, antithyroid drugs over 5 years with positive TRAb. RNA isolated from PBMCs was used to make the TCR library. Researchers made TCR beta libraries by using iRepertoire HTBI primers and running Arm-PCR on CDR3 regions. TCRdb re-called the multiplex PCR reads through MiXCR, storing one row per CDR3 protein. The table shows 390,000 or so distinct CDR3 sequences, with roughly 23% occurring only once. This receptor was identified in a woman between 40 and 55 years old with Graves disease. This sample comprised peripheral blood mononuclear cells (PBMCs), obtained when the disease was refractory, from a patient treated with antithyroid drugs. V is TRBV2 and J is TRBJ1-6; D is possibly TRBD1 (6 bases). The CDR3 spells CASSEARQARGTLHF. The CDR3 nucleotides read TGTGCCAGCAGTGAAGCTCGACAGGCGCGGGGCACCCTCCACTTT.